Below are 10 T cell receptor beta chains sequenced from a single sample in a study of tumor and adjacent non-tumor tissue in lung cancer. TCRbeta libraries were built with three rounds of nested PCR, modified from ARM-PCR. TCRdb processed the multiplex PCR reads anew with MiXCR; each CDR3 protein has one entry. The sample records about 93,000 distinct CDR3 sequences, approximately 70% being singletons. The template was RNA from unsorted bulk tissue. Sequenced: lung tumor tissue. Receptor source: a man aged 55 to 69 with non-small cell lung cancer.

A note on this clonotype: This clone may be a read error of a much larger clone one base away. The chain has TRBV7-9 and TRBJ1-2, with 9 bases fitting TRBD1. Germline V gene sequence: CDR1 SEHNR, CDR2 FQNEAQ (reference sequence). This CDR3 contains 15 residues. After removal of 5 bases from V and 6 bases from J, the junction contained 10 bases not matched to a gene. DNA for the CDR3: TGTGCCAGCAGCGCGGGGACAGGGAGATTTAATGGCTACACCTTC. Amino acid sequence: CASSAGTGRFNGYTF.

This clonotype is a singleton in its sample. This chain uses TRBV6-1 with TRBJ2-1; D perhaps matches TRBD2 (7 bases). From germline, CDR1 is MNHNS and CDR2 SASEGT. The V end was cut by 3 bases, the J end by 4 bases, with 25 bases between. The CDR3 has 19 residues. The CDR3 spells CASSEGGASAGVGYNEQFF. CDR3 DNA sequence: TGTGCCAGCAGTGAGGGGGGGGCTAGCGCGGGGGTCGGTTACAATGAGCAGTTCTTC.

This clonotype was picked up many times. Possible read error: a much larger clone is one base away. The CDR3 ends on some other residue instead of the conserved phenylalanine or tryptophan, so this is likely a read error. The CDR3, as DNA: TGTGCCAGCAGCCAAATACTTACCACCGGGGAGCTGTTTCTT. Amino acids: CASSQILTTGELFL. The chain uses TRBV11-2 and TRBJ2-2; D not certain. Germline-derived CDR1 and CDR2 are SGHAT and FQNNGV. Trimming took off 5 bases at V and 4 bases at J, with 11 bases between the two ends. This CDR3 contains 14 residues.

This clonotype showed up just a few times. A much larger clone lies a single base off, so this may be a read error. V usage is TRBV20-1 and J usage is TRBJ2-3, with 12 positions matching TRBD2. The CDR3 consists of 15 residues. Germline V lookup: CDR1 DFQATT, CDR2 SNEGSKA (reference sequence). CDR3 sequence: CSARVASGGADMQYF. The CDR3 DNA follows: TGCAGTGCTAGAGTCGCTAGCGGGGGGGCAGATATGCAGTATTTT.

The gene calls are TRBV5-1 and TRBJ2-6; 8 bases line up with TRBD1. V lost 4 bases and J lost 2; bases outside the gene matches: 5. CDR1 and CDR2 (germline): SGHRS, YFSETQ. The CDR3 loop spans 16 amino acids. The CDR3 nucleotides are TGCGCCAGCAGCCTGGACAGGGCCCCTGGGGCCAACGTCCTGACTTTC. It yields the protein CASSLDRAPGANVLTF.

This clonotype was seen just once. This sequence joins TRBV7-9 and TRBJ2-5; 12 bases are shared with TRBD1. In germline, CDR1 is SEHNR, CDR2 FQNEAQ (reference sequence). V lost 5 bases, J lost 6 bases, and 10 bases stayed unmatched. This CDR3 is built from 16 residues. For the CDR3, the DNA is TGTGCCAGCAGCACACTACCGGGACAGGGGGCTCAGACCCAGTACTTC. It is translated as CASSTLPGQGAQTQYF.

This clonotype was found many times. The chain is built from TRBV12-3 or TRBV12-4 and TRBJ2-6; 7 bases align to TRBD1. The V segment lost 3 bases and the J segment 0 bases; nucleotides outside the gene matches: 17. The CDR3 runs 21 residues. As DNA, the CDR3 is TGTGCCAGCAGTTTTTTTGATTTTTTCGACAGGGCAAGCTCTGGGGCCAACGTCCTGACTTTC. Its translation: CASSFFDFFDRASSGANVLTF.

As for this clonotype: A much larger clone lies one base from this, so it may be a read error. V is TRBV28 and J is TRBJ1-5, with 8 bases fitting TRBD1. The CDR3 sequence is 15 residues long. CDR1 and CDR2 (germline): MDHEN, SYDVKM. V lost 6 bases, J lost 9 bases, and 13 bases stayed unmatched. The DNA for the CDR3 is TGTGCCAGCAGCCTTGGACAGGGCCGTCCTTGGCCCCAGCATTTT. Its translation: CASSLGQGRPWPQHF.

This clonotype was counted a few times. This clone may be a read error of a much larger clone one base away. The chain is built from TRBV6-5 and TRBJ2-2; 9 nucleotides line up with TRBD1. V shed 2 bases and J 2 bases; nucleotides not matched to a gene: 6. The CDR3 has 17 residues. Germline V gene sequence: CDR1 MNHEY, CDR2 SVGAGI. The CDR3 loop is CASSYKLTGGNTGELFF. The CDR3 bases are TGTGCCAGCAGTTACAAATTGACAGGGGGAAACACCGGGGAGCTGTTTTTT.

The rearrangement links TRBV28 to TRBJ1-5, with D maybe TRBD1 (5 bases). The germline V and J ends were trimmed by 3 bases and 3 bases, with 12 bases remaining between them. CDR1 is MDHEN, CDR2 SYDVKM, per germline. This CDR3 is 15 amino acids long. The CDR3 protein is CASSLGMGPNQPQHF. CDR3 DNA: TGTGCCAGCAGTTTGGGCATGGGGCCCAATCAGCCCCAGCATTTT.